This T cell receptor beta chain was profiled in a study of shared clonotypes between healthy human individuals. Broader study findings: Investigators expected sequencing depth to affect clonotype sharing among donors. Clonotypes which were not shared had lower generation probabilities than clonotypes that all four donors shared.

This CDR3 has 16 residues. V was cut by 6 bases and J by 2 bases, with 17 bases left in between. CDR1 is MDHEN, CDR2 SYDVKM, per germline. Generated by immunoSEQ multiplex PCR, the TCRdb table keeps only in-frame clones and is missing some. In the table there are approximately 700,000 clones, roughly 72% of which are singletons. Worth noting for this clone: Antigen unknown.

Sequencing was carried out using memory CD4+ T cells sorted from blood. Sample subset: CD45RA-negative fraction. The sequence derives from a woman aged 25 to 45 in good health. The chain carries TRBV28 and TRBJ1-5, with a possible D match to TRBD1 (6 bases). Here the CDR3 reads CASRKWGASGNQPQHF. In DNA form, the CDR3 reads TGTGCCAGCAGAAAATGGGGGGCGAGTGGCAATCAGCCCCAGCATTTT.